These 14 T cell receptor beta chains were all obtained from the same sample, sequenced in a study of T cell clonality in common variable immunodeficiency (dated by TCRdb to between 2015 and 2016). Preparation of the library involved the immunoSEQ multiplex PCR assay. TCRdb obtained this table from immuneACCESS and retained in-frame rearrangements with V and J assigned. These tables miss some clones; where compared with another copy, unresolved V genes account for less than half of the shortfall, and the remainder is unexplained. The table puts about 59,000 clones in this sample, none counted just once. 0.83% of the sample comes from the top ten. Sequencing was carried out using peripheral blood mononuclear cells. The receptors come from a person aged 18 to 69 in good health.

As concerns this clone: Compared with germline, one end of the junction differs, possibly owing to a read error. From the germline J gene comes the end of the CDR3, since the read stops 3 residues before it. The chain combines TRBV5-6 with TRBJ1-1; a possible D gene is TRBD1 (5 bases). Looked up from germline, CDR1 is SGHDT and CDR2 is YYEEEE. This CDR3 is 13 amino acids long. The CDR3 is CASSLAGSTDAFF. The part of the CDR3 DNA that was read is TGTGCCAGCAGCTTGGCAGGGTCGACTGAC.

In this sample, this clone turned up many times. The read terminates 3 residues ahead of where the CDR3 ends, so the germline J gene completes it. The chain joins TRBV5-5 to TRBJ1-1; unclear D gene. V shed 0 bases and J shed 1 base, with 4 bases lying between them. The length of the CDR3 is 13 residues. In germline, CDR1 is SGHKS, CDR2 YYEKEE (reference sequence). CDR3 DNA, as far as it was read: TGTGCCAGCAGCTTGGAGGGGAACACTGAA. This sequence encodes CASSLEGNTE. The full CDR3 sequence reads CASSLEGNTEAFF. Supplemented by reference TRBV5-5 and TRBJ1-1, the full variable domain reads DAGVTQSPTHLIKTRGQQVTLRCSPISGHKSVSWYQQVLGQGPQFIFQYYEKEERGRGNFPDRFSARQFPNYSSELNVNALLLGDSALYLCASSLEGNTEAFFGQGTRLTVV.

This clone was recorded many times. The read finishes 3 residues shy of the CDR3 end, and the germline J gene is used to complete it. The chain employs TRBV7-6 and TRBJ2-1; weak D call: TRBD1 (6 bases). Trimming took off 2 bases at V and 9 bases at J, with 17 bases between the two ends. The CDR3 totals 15 residues. Germline V gene data show CDR1 as SGHVS and CDR2 as FNYEAQ. The DNA read from the CDR3 is TGTGCCAGCAGCTTACAGGGACATTACTTTAGTGAG. This gives the protein CASSLQGHYFSE. The whole CDR3 sequence reads CASSLQGHYFSEQFF.

This clone was counted at least ten times. The read comes to an end 3 residues before the CDR3 does, leaving the germline J gene to fill in the end. The chain links TRBV11-3 to TRBJ2-1, with 8 bases fitting TRBD1. J was trimmed by 8 bases and V by 5 bases; bases with no gene match: 8. From germline, CDR1 is SGHNT and CDR2 YENEEA. The CDR3 consists of 14 residues. The part of the CDR3 DNA that was read is TGTGCCAGCAGCACACCGGACAGGGAGGATGAG. Translating it yields CASSTPDREDE. The CDR3 reads in full as CASSTPDREDEQFF.

In its sample, this clone was seen many times. The read is 3 residues too short to cover the CDR3 end, so that end is filled in from the germline J gene. The rearrangement links TRBV6-2 or TRBV6-3 to TRBJ2-2, with D maybe TRBD2 (5 bases). This CDR3 region has 16 residues. Deletions cut 4 bases from V and 0 bases from J, with 12 bases between. CDR1 and CDR2 from the germline V gene are MNHEY and SVGEGT. The covered CDR3 bases are TGTGCCAGCAGTTCCCCCGGGGTTACGAACACCGGGGAG. This codes for CASSSPGVTNTGE. The CDR3 as a whole reads CASSSPGVTNTGELFF.

This clone was found a few times. The read gets to within 3 residues of the CDR3 end, and the germline J gene fills in the rest. The chain joins TRBV19 to TRBJ1-2, with a possible D match to TRBD1 (6 bases). This CDR3 region has 17 residues. Germline lookup yields CDR1 LNHDA and CDR2 SQIVND (reference sequence). The CDR3 DNA, read in part, is TGTGCCAGTAGACGTGGGGCGGGGGGGCGCTCCTACAATGAC. This translates into CASRRGAGGRSYND. The whole CDR3 sequence is CASRRGAGGRSYNDYTF.

Note on this clone: This likely reflects a read error, since a far larger clone is one base away. The CDR3 end falls 3 residues outside the read, so it is completed with the germline J gene. The chain employs TRBV19 and TRBJ2-5, with TRBD1 matching 10 bases. The germline V gene encodes CDR1 LNHDA and CDR2 SQIVND (reference sequence). The CDR3 sequence is 16 residues long. This chain's CDR3 is CANSSRTGGRGETQYF. The sequenced CDR3 bases are TGTGCCAATAGTTCGCGGACAGGGGGGCGAGGAGAGACC. Based on the CDR3 plus reference TRBV19 and TRBJ2-5, the full variable domain is DGGITQSPKYLFRKEGQNVTLSCEQNLNHDAMYWYRQDPGQGLRLIYYSQIVNDFQKGDIAEGYSVSREKKESFPLTVTSAQKNPTAFYLCANSSRTGGRGETQYFGPGTRLLVL.

The table lists this clone with many counts. Read sequence stops 3 residues before the CDR3 end, and the germline J gene provides the missing end. The chain uses TRBV28 and TRBJ1-2; TRBD1 matches 12 bases. V dropped 4 bases and J dropped 7; count of bases not matched to a gene: 7. This CDR3 has 15 residues. CDR1 is MDHEN, CDR2 SYDVKM, per germline. The CDR3 here is CASSSTGQGAGGYTF. The CDR3 DNA, read in part, is TGTGCCAGCAGTTCCACGGGACAGGGGGCGGGTGGC.

At least ten counts were recorded for this clone. The CDR3 is CATSTQVGREGAYGYTF. The covered CDR3 bases are TGTGCCACCAGCACCCAAGTGGGCAGGGAAGGAGCCTATGGC. V and J are TRBV15 and TRBJ1-2; D possibly corresponds to TRBD1 (5 bases). The sequenced fragment ends 3 residues before the CDR3 boundary, so the rest is inferred from the germline J gene. Germline lookup yields CDR1 LNHNV and CDR2 YYDKDF (reference sequence). The CDR3 contains 17 residues. Trimming stripped 4 bases from V and 4 bases from J, with 22 bases between.

In its sample, this clone was seen many times. The CDR3 is CASSLSIQNTGELFF. CDR3 DNA, as far as it was read: TGCGCCAGCAGCTTGAGCATCCAGAACACCGGGGAG. The chain joins TRBV5-1 to TRBJ2-2; no clear D gene. The read falls 3 residues short of the CDR3 end, and the missing part is taken from the germline J gene. The germline V gene has CDR1 SGHRS and CDR2 YFSETQ. Trimming stripped 1 base from V and 1 base from J, with 8 bases between. The CDR3 spans 15 residues.

This clone was seen many times. The read terminates 3 residues ahead of where the CDR3 ends, so the germline J gene completes it. The V and J genes are TRBV18 and TRBJ2-4; D gene ambiguous. Trimming stripped 5 bases from V and 2 bases from J, with 19 bases between. There are 17 residues in the CDR3. The germline V gene has CDR1 KGHSH and CDR2 LQKENI. CDR3 bases read: TGTGCCAGCTCAGGGCAATCCCAGACCTATACCAAAAACATT. Amino acid sequence: CASSGQSQTYTKNI. The whole CDR3 protein is CASSGQSQTYTKNIQYF.

A note on this clone: The observed sequence ends 3 residues before the CDR3 terminus, with the missing tail filled in from the germline J gene. The chain combines TRBV5-1 with TRBJ1-3; no clear D. CDR1 SGHRS and CDR2 YFSETQ come from the germline V gene. The germline V and J ends were trimmed by 1 base and 0 bases, with 8 bases remaining between them. CDR3 length equals 15 residues. CDR3 amino acids: CASSLRTNSGNTIYF. The CDR3 DNA, read in part, is TGCGCCAGCAGCTTGAGAACTAACTCTGGAAACACC.

This clone has ten or more counts. The sequenced fragment ends 3 residues before the CDR3 boundary, so the rest is inferred from the germline J gene. The chain has TRBV20-1 and TRBJ1-2, with D possibly TRBD1 on 5 matching bases. The germline CDR1 and CDR2 sequences are DFQATT and SNEGSKA (reference sequence). V gave up 1 base and J gave up 0 bases, with 9 bases separating them. CDR3 length equals 14 residues. The part of the CDR3 DNA that was read is TGCAGTGCTAGAGGACAGCGAGCTAACTATGGC. Translated, it gives CSARGQRANYG. The full CDR3 protein is CSARGQRANYGYTF.

This clone was detected ten times or more. The CDR3 end falls 3 residues outside the read, so it is completed with the germline J gene. The chain combines TRBV19 with TRBJ2-1; unclear D gene. Germline V CDR1 and CDR2: LNHDA, SQIVND (reference sequence). V lost 0 bases, J lost 4 bases, and 4 bases lay in between. The CDR3 extends over 13 amino acids. CDR3 DNA, as far as it was read: TGTGCCAGTAGTATAGACTCGTACAATGAG. Translating it yields CASSIDSYNE. The complete CDR3 sequence is CASSIDSYNEQFF.